A single sample is the source of the 10 T cell receptor beta chains below, sequenced in a study of identical twins' blood T cells. One entry per CDR3 protein results from TCRdb running MiXCR on the 5' RACE reads. The repertoire holds around 380,000 distinct CDR3 sequences, roughly 31% seen once, with roughly 5.5% in the top ten. The sequenced material came from PBMCs. Receptors originate from a woman aged 18-49 years in good health.

To note about this clonotype: Being one base from a much bigger clone, this may be a read error. The chain employs TRBV6-1 and TRBJ1-5; D remains ambiguous. Germline CDR1 reads MNHNS; CDR2 reads SASEGT. The length of the CDR3 is 11 residues. Trimming removed 4 bases from V and 7 bases from J, with 5 bases in between. CDR3 sequence reads: CASSVGQPQHF. As DNA, the CDR3 is TGTGCCAGCAGTGTGGGGCAGCCCCAGCATTTT.

The rearrangement uses TRBV29-1 and TRBJ1-2; D gene ambiguous. Germline CDR1 reads SQVTM; CDR2 reads ANQGSEA. The germline V and J ends were trimmed by 0 bases and 5 bases, with 10 bases remaining between them. This CDR3 region has 13 residues. The CDR3 DNA sequence: TGCAGCGTTGAAGATCGACCGACTTATGGCTACACCTTC. Translated: CSVEDRPTYGYTF.

J is TRBJ1-1 and V is TRBV6-4, with D perhaps matching TRBD1 (5 bases). V was pared by 4 bases and J by 1 base, with 10 bases between. Germline values: CDR1 MRHNA, CDR2 SNTAGT. The CDR3 spans 14 residues. The CDR3 nucleotides are TGTGCCAGCAGTGTTACCGACAGGAACACTGAAGCTTTCTTT. Amino acids: CASSVTDRNTEAFF.

J is TRBJ1-5 and V is TRBV7-8; no reliable D call. This CDR3 has 16 amino acids. V gave up 1 base and J gave up 4 bases, with 14 bases separating them. Germline V gene sequence: CDR1 SGHVS, CDR2 FQNEAQ. The CDR3 bases are TGTGCCAGCAGCTTAGGTTACCAGGCCGGGAATCAGCCCCAGCATTTT. Its protein product is CASSLGYQAGNQPQHF. The variable domain in full, with the rest retrieved from reference TRBV7-8 and TRBJ1-5, is GAGVSQSPRYKVAKRGQDVALRCDPISGHVSLFWYQQALGQGPEFLTYFQNEAQLDKSGLPSDRFFAERPEGSVSTLKIQRTQQEDSAVYLCASSLGYQAGNQPQHFGDGTRLSIL.

This chain joins TRBV6-2 or TRBV6-3 and TRBJ2-7; D is undetermined. CDR1 is MNHEY, CDR2 SVGEGT, per germline. The CDR3 covers 14 residues. V gave up 6 bases and J gave up 5 bases, with 17 bases separating them. The CDR3 sequence is CASSTGDPFHEQYF. CDR3 sequence (DNA): TGTGCCAGCAGCACTGGAGATCCCTTCCACGAGCAGTACTTC.

The chain employs TRBV7-2 and TRBJ1-1; D is perhaps TRBD1 (6 bases). Germline V CDR1 and CDR2: SGHTA, FQGNSA. V lost 5 bases, J lost 8 bases, and 18 bases lay in between. CDR3 length: 14 amino acids. The CDR3 loop is CASSPTTGSGEAFF. The CDR3 coding sequence is TGTGCCAGCAGCCCTACTACAGGGTCGGGAGAAGCTTTCTTT.

This clonotype was recorded a few times. The chain combines TRBV20-1 with TRBJ1-2; 9 positions match TRBD1. V lost 4 bases and J lost 4; bases outside the gene matches: 10. This CDR3 comprises 15 residues. Germline loops: CDR1 DFQATT, CDR2 SNEGSKA (reference sequence). The CDR3 DNA reads as TGCAGTGCTACCCCGGGACAGGGATCGGTCTATGGCTACACCTTC. Translating gives CSATPGQGSVYGYTF.

The chain carries TRBV20-1 and TRBJ1-1; D call uncertain. In germline, CDR1 is DFQATT, CDR2 SNEGSKA (reference sequence). With 2 bases removed from V and 7 bases from J, the gap between germline ends came to 8 bases. The length of the CDR3 is 11 residues. CDR3 nucleotides: TGCAGTGCTAGAAATCCGGTTGAAGCTTTCTTT. It encodes CSARNPVEAFF.

This clonotype was observed a few times. V and J are TRBV7-9 and TRBJ1-1; TRBD1 is a possible D gene (5 bases). Trimming cost V 7 bases and J 0 bases, with 24 bases left between them. The CDR3 sequence is 18 residues long. The germline V gene encodes CDR1 SEHNR and CDR2 FQNEAQ (reference sequence). The CDR3 DNA sequence: TGTGCCAGCACCATCAGTCGGGGGATCCGGGTATTGAACACTGAAGCTTTCTTT. This codes for CASTISRGIRVLNTEAFF.

The rearrangement links TRBV6-5 to TRBJ2-1, with 16 bases lining up with TRBD2. CDR1 is MNHEY, CDR2 SVGAGI, per germline. Unmatched junction bases numbered 4, after V lost 7 bases and J lost 1 base. The CDR3 length is 17 residues. The CDR3 loop is CASKGLAGGLSYNEQFF. The CDR3 DNA follows: TGTGCCAGCAAGGGACTAGCGGGAGGGCTTTCCTACAATGAGCAGTTCTTC.